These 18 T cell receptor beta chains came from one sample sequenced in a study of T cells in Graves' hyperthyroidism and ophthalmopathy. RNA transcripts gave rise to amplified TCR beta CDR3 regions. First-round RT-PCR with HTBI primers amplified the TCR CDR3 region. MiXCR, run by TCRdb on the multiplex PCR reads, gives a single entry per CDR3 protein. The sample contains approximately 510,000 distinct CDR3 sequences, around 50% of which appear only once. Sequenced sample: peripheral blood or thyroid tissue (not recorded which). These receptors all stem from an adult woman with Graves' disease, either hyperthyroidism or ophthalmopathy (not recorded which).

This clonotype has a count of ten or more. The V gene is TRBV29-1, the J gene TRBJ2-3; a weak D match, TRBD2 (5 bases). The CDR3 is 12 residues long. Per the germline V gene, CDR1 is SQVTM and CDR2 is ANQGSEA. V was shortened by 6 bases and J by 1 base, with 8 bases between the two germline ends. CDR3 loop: CSVRDGTDTQYF. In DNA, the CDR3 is TGCAGCGTCCGGGATGGCACAGATACGCAGTATTTT.

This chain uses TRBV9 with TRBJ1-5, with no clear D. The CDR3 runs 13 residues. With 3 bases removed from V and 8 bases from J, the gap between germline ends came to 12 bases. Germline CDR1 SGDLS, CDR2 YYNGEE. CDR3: CASSGGPVEPQHF. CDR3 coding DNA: TGTGCCAGCAGCGGCGGCCCCGTTGAGCCCCAGCATTTT.

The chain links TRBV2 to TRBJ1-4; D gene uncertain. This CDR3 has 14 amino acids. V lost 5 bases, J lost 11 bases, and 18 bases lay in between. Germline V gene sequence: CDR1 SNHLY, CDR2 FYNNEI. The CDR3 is CASSLDGPTGKLFF. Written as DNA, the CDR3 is TGTGCCAGCAGTTTGGACGGACCTACGGGGAAACTGTTTTTT. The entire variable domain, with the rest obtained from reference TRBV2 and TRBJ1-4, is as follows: EPEVTQTPSHQVTQMGQEVILRCVPISNHLYFYWYRQILGQKVEFLVSFYNNEISEKSEIFDDQFSVERPDGSNFTLKIRSTKLEDSAMYFCASSLDGPTGKLFFGSGTQLSVL.

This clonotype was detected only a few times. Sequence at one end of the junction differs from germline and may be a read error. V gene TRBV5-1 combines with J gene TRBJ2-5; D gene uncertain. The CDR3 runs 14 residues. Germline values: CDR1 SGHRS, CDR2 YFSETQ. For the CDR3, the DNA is TGTGCCAGCAGCCGATCGTGGGGAAGGGAGACCCAGTACTTC. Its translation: CASSRSWGRETQYF. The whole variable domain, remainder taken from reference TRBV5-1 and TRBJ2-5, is KAGVTQTPRYLIKTRGQQVTLSCSPISGHRSVSWYQQTPGQGLQFLFEYFSETQRNKGNFPGRFSGRQFSNSRSEMNVSTLELGDSALYLCASSRSWGRETQYFGPGTRLLVL.

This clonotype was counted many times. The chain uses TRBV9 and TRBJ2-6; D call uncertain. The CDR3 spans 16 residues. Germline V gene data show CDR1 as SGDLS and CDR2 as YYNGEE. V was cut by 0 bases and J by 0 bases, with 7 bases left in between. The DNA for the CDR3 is TGTGCCAGCAGCGTAGTATCAGGCTCTGGGGCCAACGTCCTGACTTTC. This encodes CASSVVSGSGANVLTF.

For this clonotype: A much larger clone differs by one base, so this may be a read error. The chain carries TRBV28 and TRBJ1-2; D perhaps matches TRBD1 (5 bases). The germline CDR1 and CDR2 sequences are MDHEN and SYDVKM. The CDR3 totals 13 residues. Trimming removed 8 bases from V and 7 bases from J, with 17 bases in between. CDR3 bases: TGTGCCAGCCGCTCCAGGGCATCCTCTGGCTACACCTTC. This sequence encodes CASRSRASSGYTF.

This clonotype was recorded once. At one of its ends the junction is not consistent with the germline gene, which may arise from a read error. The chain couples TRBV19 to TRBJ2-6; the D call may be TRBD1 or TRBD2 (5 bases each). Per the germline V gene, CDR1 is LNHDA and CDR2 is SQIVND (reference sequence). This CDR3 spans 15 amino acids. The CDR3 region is CASSTQGAGANVLPF. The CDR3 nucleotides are TGTGCCAGTAGTACTCAGGGAGCTGGGGCCAACGTCCTGCCTTTC.

The CDR3 sequence: CSARDSGRSNSPLHF. In DNA form, the CDR3 reads TGCAGTGCTAGAGACTCGGGACGGTCTAATTCACCCCTCCACTTT. The chain has TRBV20-1 and TRBJ1-6; D perhaps matches TRBD1 (5 bases). The V gene lost 0 bases and the J gene lost 6 bases, with 12 bases spanning the gap. The length of the CDR3 is 15 residues. CDR1 and CDR2 from the germline V gene are DFQATT and SNEGSKA (reference sequence).

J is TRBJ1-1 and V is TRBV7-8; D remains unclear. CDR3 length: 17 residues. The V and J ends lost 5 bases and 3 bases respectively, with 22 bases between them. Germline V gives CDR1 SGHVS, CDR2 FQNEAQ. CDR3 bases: TGTGCCAGCAGCCCCTGGAGAGGGTCCCCTTCCGACACTGAAGCTTTCTTT. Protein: CASSPWRGSPSDTEAFF. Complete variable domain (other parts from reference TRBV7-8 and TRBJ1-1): GAGVSQSPRYKVAKRGQDVALRCDPISGHVSLFWYQQALGQGPEFLTYFQNEAQLDKSGLPSDRFFAERPEGSVSTLKIQRTQQEDSAVYLCASSPWRGSPSDTEAFFGQGTRLTVV.

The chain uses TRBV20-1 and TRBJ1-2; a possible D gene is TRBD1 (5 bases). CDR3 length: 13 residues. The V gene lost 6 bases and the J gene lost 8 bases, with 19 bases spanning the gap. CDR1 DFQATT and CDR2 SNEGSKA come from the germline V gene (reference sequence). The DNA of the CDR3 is TGCAGTGCGGGCCTGGGGCGTTTGGACGGCTACACCTTC. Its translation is CSAGLGRLDGYTF.

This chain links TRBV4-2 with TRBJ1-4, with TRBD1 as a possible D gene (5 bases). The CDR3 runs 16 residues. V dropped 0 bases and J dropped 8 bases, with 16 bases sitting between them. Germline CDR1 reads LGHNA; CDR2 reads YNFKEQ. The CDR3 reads CASSQEGQTGGEKLFF. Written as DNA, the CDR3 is TGTGCCAGCAGCCAAGAGGGTCAAACCGGGGGGGAAAAACTGTTTTTT.

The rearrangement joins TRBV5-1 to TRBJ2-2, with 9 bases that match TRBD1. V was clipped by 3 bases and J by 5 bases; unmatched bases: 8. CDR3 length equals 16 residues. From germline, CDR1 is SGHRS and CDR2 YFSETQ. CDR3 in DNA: TGCGCCAGCAGCTGGGCGGACAGGGGAGAAACCGGGGAGCTGTTTTTT. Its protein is CASSWADRGETGELFF. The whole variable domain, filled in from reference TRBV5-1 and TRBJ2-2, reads KAGVTQTPRYLIKTRGQQVTLSCSPISGHRSVSWYQQTPGQGLQFLFEYFSETQRNKGNFPGRFSGRQFSNSRSEMNVSTLELGDSALYLCASSWADRGETGELFFGEGSRLTVL.

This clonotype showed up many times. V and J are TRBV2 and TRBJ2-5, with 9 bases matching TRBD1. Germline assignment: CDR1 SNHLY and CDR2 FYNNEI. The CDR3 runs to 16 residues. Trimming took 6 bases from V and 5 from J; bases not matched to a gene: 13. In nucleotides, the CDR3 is TGTGCCAGCAGAGCCGGCCCGGGACAGGGTGAGGAGACCCAGTACTTC. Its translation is CASRAGPGQGEETQYF.

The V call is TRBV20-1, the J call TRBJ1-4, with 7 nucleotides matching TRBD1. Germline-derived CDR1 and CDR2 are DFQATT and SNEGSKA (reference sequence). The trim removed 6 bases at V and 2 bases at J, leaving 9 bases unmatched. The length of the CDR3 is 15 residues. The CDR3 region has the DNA TGCAGTGCCGTCCCGACAGGGCCCACTAATGAAAAACTGTTTTTT. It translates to CSAVPTGPTNEKLFF.

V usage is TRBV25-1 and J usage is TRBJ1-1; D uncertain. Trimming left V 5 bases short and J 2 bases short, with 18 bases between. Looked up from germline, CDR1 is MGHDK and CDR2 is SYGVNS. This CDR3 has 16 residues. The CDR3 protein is CASSLIGVRGNTEAFF. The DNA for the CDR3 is TGTGCCAGCAGTTTAATAGGAGTACGAGGAAACACTGAAGCTTTCTTT.

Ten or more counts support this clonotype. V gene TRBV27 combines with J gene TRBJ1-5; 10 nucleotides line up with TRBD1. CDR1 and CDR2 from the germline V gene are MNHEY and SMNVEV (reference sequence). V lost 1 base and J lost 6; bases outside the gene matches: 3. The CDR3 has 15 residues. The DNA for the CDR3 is TGTGCCAGCAGTTTATATGGGACAGGGGTTCAGCCCCAGCATTTT. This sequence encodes CASSLYGTGVQPQHF.

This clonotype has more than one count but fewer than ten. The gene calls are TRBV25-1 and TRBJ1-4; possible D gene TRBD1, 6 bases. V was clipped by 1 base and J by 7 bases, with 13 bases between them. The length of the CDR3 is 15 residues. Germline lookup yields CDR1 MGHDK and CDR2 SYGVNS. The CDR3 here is CASSESGGRSEKLFF. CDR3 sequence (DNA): TGTGCCAGCAGTGAATCCGGGGGGCGCTCTGAAAAACTGTTTTTT.

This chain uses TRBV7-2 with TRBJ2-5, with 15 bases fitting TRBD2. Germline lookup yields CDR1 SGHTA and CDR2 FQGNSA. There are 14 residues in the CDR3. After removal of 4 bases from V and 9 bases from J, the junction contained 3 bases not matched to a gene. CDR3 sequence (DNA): TGTGCCAGCAGCTCGGGGACTAGCGGGGGGTCCCAGTACTTC. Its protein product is CASSSGTSGGSQYF. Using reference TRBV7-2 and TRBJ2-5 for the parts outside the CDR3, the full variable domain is GAGVSQSPSNKVTEKGKDVELRCDPISGHTALYWYRQSLGQGLEFLIYFQGNSAPDKSGLPSDRFSAERTGGSVSTLTIQRTQQEDSAVYLCASSSGTSGGSQYFGPGTRLLVL.